This TCR beta chain came from a study of blood T cell repertoires in COVID-19 (TCRdb year 2020). Broadly, across the study: Samples covering the acute and convalescent phases of COVID-19 were provided by collaborators in the United States, Italy and Spain. The material from the prospective study consisted of cDNA or gDNA derived from T cells, B-cell-depleted T cells, or PBMCs. Deeply sampled blood TCRbeta repertoires from subjects exposed to, actively infected with, or recovered from COVID-19 were included in the dataset. The repertoires were released in a freely available public database intended as a resource for research on the immune response to SARS-CoV-2. Samples came from the ongoing ImmuneRACE study (first 160 participants) plus 1,254 subjects from 6 global collaborators. The sample metadata nearly always contained a de-identified subject ID, COVID-19 status, age in years and sex. Where available, HLA class I and class II types were obtained from metadata supplied by the sample provider rather than from assay-based typing.

Trimming accounts for 4 bases at V and 10 bases at J, while the number of junction bases matched to no gene is 11. The CDR3 measures 14 amino acids from cysteine to phenylalanine. The entry retains the CDR3 DNA only, 42 bases that are in frame from base 1. From a lookup of the germline V gene (reference sequence), CDR1 and CDR2 are SGHNT and YYREEE. Broader findings and caveats from the paper: The quantity of clinical and demographic metadata differed by source and by participant and was supplied without curation.

On this clone: Its antigen specificity is not known. Nothing much larger sits one base from this clone, and base qualities are not available.

A second Seattle source provided samples from volunteer blood donors who had recovered from COVID-19. Whole blood was collected in K2EDTA tubes by collaborating institutions according to the institutions' own protocols. Collaborator samples were shipped for TCRbeta analysis as frozen whole blood, isolated PBMCs, or DNA extracted from either sample type. The immunoSEQ Assay, a bias-controlled multiplex PCR, was used to amplify TCRbeta CDR3 regions from genomic DNA. The authors processed their data as follows. Nucleated cell counts per sample were estimated from amplification of reference gene primers within the assay. Sequence reads were collapsed and filtered to measure the absolute abundance of every unique TCRbeta CDR3 rearrangement. For each sample, productive Simpson clonality was calculated by taking the square root of Simpson's diversity index across productive rearrangements. TCRdb obtained this table from immuneACCESS and retained in-frame rearrangements with V and J assigned. These tables miss some clones; where compared with another copy, unresolved V genes account for less than half of the shortfall, and the remainder is unexplained. V and J calls and clone size are as listed in that table; D and trimming were resolved from the DNA. In this sample the table shows 200,000 to 300,000 clones, roughly 86% of which occur a single time. The top ten hold about 9.2% of the sample.

This sequence originates from a man aged 35 to 55 who had recovered from COVID-19. The sample comprised peripheral blood. Rearrangement joined TRBV5-4 to TRBJ2-3; 8 of the junction bases match TRBD1. The CDR3 here reads CASSGGQDFKSQYF. The base sequence is TGTGCCAGCAGCGGGGGACAGGATTTCAAATCGCAGTATTTT.